This T cell receptor (beta chain) comes out of a study of spatial heterogeneity in lung cancer. Time point specified: sample taken at primary tumor resection. Sequencing covered unsorted whole RNA taken from tumor, nontumor lung or frozen PBMC. This CDR3 region has 16 residues. The junction had 7 bases not matched to a gene; V was cut back by 4 bases and J by 2 bases. The germline V gene encodes CDR1 SGDLS and CDR2 YYNGEE. In TCRdb, the 5' RACE reads were re-called with MiXCR into one record per CDR3 protein. Of around 87,000 distinct CDR3 sequences listed, more than 10% are singletons. The input for sequencing was PBMCs, taken at surgery. This chain joins TRBV9 and TRBJ2-3, with 10 nucleotides matching TRBD1. The source of this sequence is a male donor with early-stage non-small cell lung cancer. CDR3 nucleotides: TGTGCCAGCAGCACAGCGGGGACAGGGGTCACAGATACGCAGTATTTT. Translating gives CASSTAGTGVTDTQYF.